Listed here are 29 T cell receptor beta chains from one sample, sequenced in a study of T cell clonality in common variable immunodeficiency. TCRdb's table, derived via immunoSEQ multiplex PCR, lists solely in-frame clones and lacks some. The sample presents tens of thousands of clones, none singletons. The sequenced material came from peripheral blood mononuclear cells. Receptors were obtained from a person between 18 and 75 years old in good health.

For this clone: The read comes to an end 3 residues before the CDR3 does, leaving the germline J gene to fill in the end. V is TRBV19 and J is TRBJ2-7; D remains unclear. Germline V gene lookup returns CDR1 LNHDA and CDR2 SQIVND (reference sequence). The CDR3 has 14 amino acids. Trimming cost V 5 bases and J 6 bases, with 17 bases left between them. CDR3 protein: CASSASTRSGEQYF. CDR3 bases read: TGTGCCAGTAGTGCCTCGACCCGGTCGGGCGAG. Complete variable domain (other parts from reference TRBV19 and TRBJ2-7): DGGITQSPKYLFRKEGQNVTLSCEQNLNHDAMYWYRQDPGQGLRLIYYSQIVNDFQKGDIAEGYSVSREKKESFPLTVTSAQKNPTAFYLCASSASTRSGEQYFGPGTRLTVT.

Ten or more counts support this clone. The read ends 3 residues early relative to the CDR3; the germline J gene fills the gap. The chain recombines TRBV6-1 with TRBJ2-2, with D possibly matching TRBD2 (6 bases). From germline, CDR1 is MNHNS and CDR2 SASEGT. Between the trimmed V and J ends, which lost 2 bases and 1 base, there was a span of 8 bases. The CDR3 loop spans 15 amino acids. The covered CDR3 bases are TGTGCCAGCAGTGAACACGGGGGGAACACCGGGGAG. Translating gives CASSEHGGNTGE. The CDR3 as a whole reads CASSEHGGNTGELFF.

This clone was seen many times. The read comes to an end 3 residues before the CDR3 does, leaving the germline J gene to fill in the end. V gene TRBV29-1 combines with J gene TRBJ2-5; TRBD2 matches at 8 bases. The CDR3 contains 12 residues. The trim removed 2 bases at V and 5 bases at J, leaving 1 base unmatched. Looked up from germline, CDR1 is SQVTM and CDR2 is ANQGSEA. The DNA read from the CDR3 is TGCAGCGTTGAACCTAGCGGGGAGACC. Its translation is CSVEPSGET. The full-length CDR3 reads as CSVEPSGETQYF.

Comment on this clone: The CDR3 extends 3 residues past the end of the read, so its final part is completed from the germline J gene. The rearrangement uses TRBV7-8 and TRBJ2-1; 10 bases fit TRBD2. The germline gives CDR1 SGHVS, CDR2 FQNEAQ. The V and J ends lost 2 bases and 4 bases, in that order; junction bases with no gene match: 5. The CDR3 sequence is 16 residues long. The CDR3 loop is CASSLKAGGNYNEQFF. The part of the CDR3 DNA that was read is TGTGCCAGCAGCTTAAAAGCGGGGGGGAATTACAATGAG.

This clone came up a few times. Read coverage stops 3 residues before the CDR3 terminus; the germline J gene supplies the remainder. This chain connects TRBV19 to TRBJ2-2, with 7 bases fitting TRBD1. V trimming: 1 base; J trimming: 8 bases; junction bases outside the gene matches: 4. CDR1 and CDR2 from the germline V gene are LNHDA and SQIVND (reference sequence). The CDR3 is 14 residues long. Incomplete CDR3 DNA: TGTGCCAGTAGTATAGGGACAGGCCCGGGGGAG. Its protein is CASSIGTGPGE. The whole CDR3 protein reads CASSIGTGPGELFF.

This clone has a count of ten or more. Coverage ceases 3 residues before the CDR3 finishes, and the germline J gene fills in the end. Other DNA sequences of this sample code for an identical CDR3. The J gene is TRBJ1-2, the V gene TRBV5-1; D remains unclear. Germline V lookup: CDR1 SGHRS, CDR2 YFSETQ. V gave up 0 bases and J gave up 2 bases, with 5 bases separating them. The CDR3 sequence is 13 residues long. The chain's CDR3 is CASSLDSNYGYTF. CDR3 bases read: TGCGCCAGCAGCTTGGATAGCAACTATGGC. Drawing the rest from reference TRBV5-1 and TRBJ1-2, the complete variable domain is KAGVTQTPRYLIKTRGQQVTLSCSPISGHRSVSWYQQTPGQGLQFLFEYFSETQRNKGNFPGRFSGRQFSNSRSEMNVSTLELGDSALYLCASSLDSNYGYTFGSGTRLTVV.

This clone has ten or more counts. The read ends 3 residues shy of where the CDR3 ends; the end is completed using the germline J gene. This chain joins TRBV7-2 and TRBJ2-2; D may match TRBD1 or TRBD2 (5 bases each). Germline CDR1 reads SGHTA; CDR2 reads FQGNSA. This CDR3 has 13 residues. V lost 3 bases and J 5 bases, leaving 7 bases between the germline ends. CDR3 residues: CASSFRETGELFF. The sequenced part of the CDR3 DNA is TGTGCCAGCAGCTTCAGGGAGACCGGGGAG.

This clone was observed many times. The read terminates 3 residues ahead of where the CDR3 ends, so the germline J gene completes it. The V and J genes are TRBV29-1 and TRBJ2-7, with D maybe TRBD2 (6 bases). CDR1 is SQVTM, CDR2 ANQGSEA, per germline. The CDR3 sequence is 14 residues long. V was shortened by 1 base and J by 5 bases, with 15 bases between the two germline ends. CDR3 sequence reads: CSVEGNGRQNEQYF. Partial CDR3 DNA: TGCAGCGTTGAAGGGAACGGGAGACAGAACGAG.

To note about this clone: Read data end 3 residues before the CDR3 end; the end is taken from the germline J gene. The V gene is TRBV2, the J gene TRBJ1-5; D might be TRBD1 (5 bases). This CDR3 spans 14 amino acids. Trimming pared 3 bases from V and 2 bases from J, leaving 8 bases between. Germline assignment: CDR1 SNHLY and CDR2 FYNNEI. The part of the CDR3 DNA that was read is TGTGCCAGCAGTGACAGGGATCGCAATCAGCCC. This sequence encodes CASSDRDRNQP. Given in full, the CDR3 is CASSDRDRNQPQHF.

This clone was detected many times. The sequenced fragment ends 3 residues before the CDR3 boundary, so the rest is inferred from the germline J gene. The J gene is TRBJ1-4, the V gene TRBV19, with D tentatively TRBD1 (5 bases). The CDR3 consists of 15 residues. Trimming pared 5 bases from V and 8 bases from J, leaving 18 bases between. The V gene's germline CDR1 is LNHDA and CDR2 SQIVND (reference sequence). CDR3 protein: CASSAVDQGGEKLFF. The CDR3 DNA, read in part, is TGTGCCAGTAGTGCCGTGGATCAGGGAGGAGAAAAA.

In its sample, this clone was seen many times. The read ends 3 residues before the CDR3 terminus; that terminus is restored from the germline J gene. The chain carries TRBV19 and TRBJ1-4; D is perhaps TRBD1 (5 bases). Trimming took 6 bases from V and 5 from J, leaving 7 bases between them. The germline CDR1 and CDR2 sequences are LNHDA and SQIVND (reference sequence). This CDR3 has 12 residues. The part of the CDR3 DNA that was read is TGTGCCAGTAGACGGGGGAATGAAAAA. This encodes CASRRGNEK. The full CDR3 reads CASRRGNEKLFF.

Ten or more counts support this clone. The read terminates 3 residues ahead of where the CDR3 ends, so the germline J gene completes it. V is TRBV30 and J is TRBJ2-3; D is ambiguous. The germline CDR1 and CDR2 sequences are GTSNPN and SVGIG (reference sequence). The CDR3 consists of 15 residues. The V gene lost 2 bases and the J gene lost 1 base, with 13 bases spanning the gap. CDR3 sequence: CAWSPPGAGTDTQYF. The part of the CDR3 DNA that was read is TGTGCCTGGAGTCCCCCAGGCGCTGGCACAGATACG.

This clone was observed at least ten times. From the germline J gene comes the end of the CDR3, since the read stops 3 residues before it. The gene calls are TRBV5-6 and TRBJ1-5, with D maybe TRBD1 (6 bases). Germline values: CDR1 SGHDT, CDR2 YYEEEE. The CDR3 covers 14 residues. The sequenced part of the CDR3 DNA is TGTGCCAGCAGCTTGCTCGGGGGGGCCCAACCC. This gives the protein CASSLLGGAQP. The whole CDR3 protein is CASSLLGGAQPQHF.

Many counts were recorded for this clone. The DNA ends 3 residues before the CDR3 does, and the rest of the CDR3 is filled in from the germline J gene. The rearrangement links TRBV28 to TRBJ2-7; D remains ambiguous. Trimming removed 2 bases at V and 2 bases at J, with 4 bases between. Germline V lookup: CDR1 MDHEN, CDR2 SYDVKM. The CDR3 spans 12 residues. The covered CDR3 bases are TGTGCCAGCAGTTTAAAGGCCTACGAG. This gives the protein CASSLKAYE. The CDR3, in full, reads CASSLKAYEQYF.

This clone came up many times. The read terminates 3 residues ahead of where the CDR3 ends, so the germline J gene completes it. The chain recombines TRBV10-3 with TRBJ1-3; no clear D gene. The CDR3 runs to 14 residues. From germline, CDR1 is ENHRY and CDR2 SYGVKD. The V end lost 6 bases, the J end lost 0 bases, and 9 bases lay between the germline ends. CDR3 loop: CAISLELSGNTIYF. The part of the CDR3 DNA that was read is TGTGCCATCAGCTTAGAGCTCTCTGGAAACACC.

This clone appeared many times. The sequenced fragment ends 3 residues before the CDR3 boundary, so the rest is inferred from the germline J gene. V and J are TRBV5-1 and TRBJ1-6, with D perhaps matching TRBD1 (5 bases). Germline V gives CDR1 SGHRS, CDR2 YFSETQ. Trimming shortened V by 4 bases and J by 9 bases, and 17 bases separated the two germline ends. CDR3 size: 15 residues. The sequenced part of the CDR3 DNA is TGCGCCAGCAGCCCCGGCGGGACTGAGGGTTCACCC. It yields the protein CASSPGGTEGSP. The full CDR3 protein reads CASSPGGTEGSPLHF.

At least ten counts were recorded for this clone. CDR3 loop: CASSLNWGDEKLFF. The CDR3 DNA, read in part, is TGCGCCAGCAGCTTAAACTGGGGCGATGAAAAA. The chain combines TRBV4-1 with TRBJ1-4; weak D call: TRBD1 (5 bases). The observed sequence ends 3 residues before the CDR3 terminus, with the missing tail filled in from the germline J gene. The CDR3 sequence is 14 residues long. Trimming shortened V by 5 bases and J by 6 bases, and 13 bases separated the two germline ends. Germline CDR1 MGHRA, CDR2 YSYEKL.

This clone was counted between two and nine times. The CDR3 goes on 3 residues after the read ends, and that part is filled in from the germline J gene. The chain couples TRBV11-2 to TRBJ2-1; tentatively, D is TRBD1 (5 bases). The CDR3 is made up of 15 amino acids. In germline, CDR1 is SGHAT, CDR2 FQNNGV. V lost 0 bases and J lost 8, with 14 bases in between. The part of the CDR3 DNA that was read is TGTGCCAGCAGCTTAGAAAGGGGCCCAGCCTATGAG. It translates to CASSLERGPAYE. The entire CDR3 sequence reads CASSLERGPAYEQFF.

This clone appeared many times. The read terminates 3 residues before the CDR3 end, so the remaining end is supplied by the germline J gene. V gene TRBV2 combines with J gene TRBJ2-5; 9 bases map to TRBD1. Trimming cost V 8 bases and J 7 bases; bases outside gene matches: 11. CDR3 length equals 14 residues. Germline CDR1 SNHLY, CDR2 FYNNEI. CDR3 bases read: TGTGCCAGCCGACGACAGGGGGATTGGGCGACC. Protein sequence: CASRRQGDWAT. The whole CDR3 sequence is CASRRQGDWATQYF.

This clone was recorded at least ten times. Coverage ceases 3 residues before the CDR3 finishes, and the germline J gene fills in the end. The chain joins TRBV11-2 to TRBJ1-5; no definite D call. The germline gives CDR1 SGHAT, CDR2 FQNNGV. Trimming shortened V by 2 bases and J by 7 bases, and 9 bases separated the two germline ends. This CDR3 is built from 13 residues. Partial CDR3 DNA: TGTGCCAGCAGCTTATCAGGTGTCCAGCCC. Amino acid sequence: CASSLSGVQP. The whole CDR3 protein reads CASSLSGVQPQHF.

This clone was seen only a few times. The read halts 3 residues ahead of the CDR3 end, with the missing end drawn from the germline J gene. V is TRBV19 and J is TRBJ1-5; 9 bases match TRBD1. Germline trimming cut 5 bases from V and 7 bases from J; bases unmatched to any gene: 12. CDR1 and CDR2 (germline): LNHDA, SQIVND (reference sequence). This CDR3 is built from 16 residues. The CDR3 DNA, read in part, is TGTGCCAGTAGTCCCCTTATCACAGGGGGCTTCCAGCCC. Protein: CASSPLITGGFQP. The whole CDR3 protein reads CASSPLITGGFQPQHF. The whole variable domain, remainder taken from reference TRBV19 and TRBJ1-5, is DGGITQSPKYLFRKEGQNVTLSCEQNLNHDAMYWYRQDPGQGLRLIYYSQIVNDFQKGDIAEGYSVSREKKESFPLTVTSAQKNPTAFYLCASSPLITGGFQPQHFGDGTRLSIL.

The sample holds many counts of this clone. The read terminates 3 residues ahead of where the CDR3 ends, so the germline J gene completes it. The gene calls are TRBV18 and TRBJ2-7, with 7 bases lining up with TRBD2. CDR1 and CDR2 from the germline V gene are KGHSH and LQKENI. The CDR3 consists of 13 residues. V trimming: 3 bases; J trimming: 2 bases; junction bases outside the gene matches: 1. The CDR3 DNA, read in part, is TGTGCCAGCTCACCCGGGGGGACCTACGAG. This translates into CASSPGGTYE. The full-length CDR3 reads as CASSPGGTYEQYF.

This clone occurred a few times. The read ends 3 residues shy of where the CDR3 ends; the end is completed using the germline J gene. The chain has TRBV20-1 and TRBJ2-7; 7 bases agree with TRBD1. V lost 3 bases and J lost 2; bases outside the gene matches: 4. From germline, CDR1 is DFQATT and CDR2 SNEGSKA (reference sequence). CDR3 length: 13 residues. The covered CDR3 bases are TGCAGTGCTAGCGGGACAGCTCCCTACGAG. Encoded protein: CSASGTAPYE. The entire CDR3 reads CSASGTAPYEQYF.

This clone was counted between two and nine times. The read finishes 3 residues shy of the CDR3 end, and the germline J gene is used to complete it. J is TRBJ2-7 and V is TRBV16; 9 nucleotides line up with TRBD2. The CDR3 loop spans 19 amino acids. Per the germline V gene, CDR1 is KGHSY and CDR2 is FQNENV. V lost 4 bases and J lost 0; bases outside the gene matches: 16. CDR3 DNA (partial): TGTGCCAGCAGCCTCCTGGCGGGGACTAGCTTTGGCAGCTCCTACGAG. Residues: CASSLLAGTSFGSSYE. The entire CDR3 protein is CASSLLAGTSFGSSYEQYF. Full variable domain (outside the CDR3, taken from reference TRBV16 and TRBJ2-7): GEEVAQTPKHLVRGEGQKAKLYCAPIKGHSYVFWYQQVLKNEFKFLISFQNENVFDETGMPKERFSAKCLPNSPCSLEIQATKLEDSAVYFCASSLLAGTSFGSSYEQYFGPGTRLTVT.

Comments on this clone: The read terminates 3 residues ahead of where the CDR3 ends, so the germline J gene completes it. The chain couples TRBV2 to TRBJ2-5; 8 nucleotides agree with TRBD2. The germline V gene has CDR1 SNHLY and CDR2 FYNNEI. The CDR3 length is 15 residues. J was trimmed by 3 bases and V by 7 bases; bases with no gene match: 10. The chain's CDR3 is CASMGGGGGKETQYF. The sequenced CDR3 bases are TGTGCCAGCATGGGGGGGGGCGGGGGGAAAGAGACC.

In its sample, this clone was seen many times. The CDR3 end lies 3 residues beyond the end of the read and is filled in from the germline J gene. J is TRBJ2-2 and V is TRBV7-3; D is possibly TRBD2 (6 bases). There are 18 residues in the CDR3. V shed 2 bases and J shed 5 bases, with 21 bases lying between them. CDR1 is SGHTA and CDR2 is FQGTGA in the germline V gene. Partial CDR3 DNA: TGTGCCAGCAGCTTACAACCCGGGGGACCCACAAGGACCGGGGAG. Protein sequence: CASSLQPGGPTRTGE. The whole CDR3 protein is CASSLQPGGPTRTGELFF.

This clone was seen repeatedly, ten times or more. The read gets to within 3 residues of the CDR3 end, and the germline J gene fills in the rest. The genes are TRBV19 and TRBJ2-5; D might be TRBD2 (5 bases). Trimming pared 3 bases from V and 5 bases from J, leaving 13 bases between. The CDR3 is 14 residues long. Germline V CDR1 and CDR2: LNHDA, SQIVND (reference sequence). This CDR3 is CASSISRGPETQYF. The part of the CDR3 DNA that was read is TGTGCCAGTAGTATCTCTCGAGGGCCTGAGACC.

This clone was recorded many times. The read finishes 3 residues shy of the CDR3 end, and the germline J gene is used to complete it. The J gene is TRBJ1-2, the V gene TRBV29-1, with 7 bases that match TRBD1. The CDR3 length is 13 residues. The germline V gene encodes CDR1 SQVTM and CDR2 ANQGSEA. The covered CDR3 bases are TGCAGTGTCGGACAGGAGGGCTTGAGAGGC. Translated, it gives CSVGQEGLRG. The complete CDR3 reads CSVGQEGLRGYTF.

This clone was observed many times. The read halts 3 residues ahead of the CDR3 end, with the missing end drawn from the germline J gene. This sequence joins TRBV7-8 and TRBJ2-2, with D perhaps matching TRBD2 (6 bases). This CDR3 has 16 residues. Trimming stripped 4 bases from V and 0 bases from J, with 12 bases between. CDR1 is SGHVS, CDR2 FQNEAQ, per germline. The chain's CDR3 is CASSSVREANTGELFF. The CDR3 DNA, read in part, is TGTGCCAGCAGCTCCGTCAGGGAGGCGAACACCGGGGAG.